This is a list of T cell receptor beta chains from one sample in a study of blood T cell repertoires in COVID-19. This table comes from immunoSEQ multiplex PCR, and its TCRdb copy is limited to in-frame clones, with some not included. The data contain about 250,000 clones, around 80% of them singletons. The source material was peripheral blood. These receptor sequences come from a man aged 35 to 55 with acute or convalescent COVID-19. The CDR3 runs from the conserved cysteine through the conserved F or W. D genes are given only for firm matches. Part of the rows lack a size; the others show once, few, many or a class for expanded clones.

TGTGCCAGCAGCTTAGGCGACATTTACGAGCAGTACTTC,CASSLGDIYEQYF,TRBJ2-7,.,.,TRBV7-6
TGTGCCAGCAGCCTATTCGGACAGGCGCTGAACACTGAAGCTTTCTTT,CASSLFGQALNTEAFF,TRBJ1-1,TRBD1,.,TRBV5-5
TGTGCCAGCGGCACAGCTTATAATTCACCCCTCCACTTT,CASGTAYNSPLHF,TRBJ1-6,.,.,TRBV7-9
TGTGCCAGCAGCCAAGGGGGGGGAGGGGCGCGGAATTCACCCCTCCACTTT,CASSQGGGGARNSPLHF,TRBJ1-6,.,.,TRBV3-1/TRBV3-2
TGTGCCAGCTCGGTGCACCAGGGACAGTCTAACTATGGCTACACCTTC,CASSVHQGQSNYGYTF,TRBJ1-2,TRBD1,.,TRBV18
TGTGCCAGCAGTTTTGGCAGGGGGCGTCCGAACACTGAAGCTTTCTTT,CASSFGRGRPNTEAFF,TRBJ1-1,TRBD1,.,TRBV6-5
TGCGCCAGCAGTGTGACTAGCGGGAGGGTAGGGGAGCTGTTTTTT,CASSVTSGRVGELFF,TRBJ2-2,TRBD2,.,TRBV10-2
TGTGCCAGCAGCTCGGACAGGGCCGTAGGAACGTTCGAGACCCAGTACTTC,CASSSDRAVGTFETQYF,TRBJ2-5,TRBD1,.,TRBV5-4
TGCAGCGTTGAAGACCGTTTTGAGACAGCATTTATGAACACTGAAGCTTTCTTT,CSVEDRFETAFMNTEAFF,TRBJ1-1,.,once,TRBV29-1
TGTGCCAGCAGACCGGGACAGAGCCTACAAGAGACCCAGTACTTC,CASRPGQSLQETQYF,TRBJ2-5,TRBD1,once,TRBV6-5
TGTGCCAGCAGCTCCGAGACTAGCCTGTCCTACAATGAGCAGTTCTTC,CASSSETSLSYNEQFF,TRBJ2-1,TRBD2,.,TRBV11-2
TGTGCCAGCAGTTCCAACCCGGGGGGGGCAGGCTATGGCTACACCTTC,CASSSNPGGAGYGYTF,TRBJ1-2,.,.,TRBV28
TGTGCCAGCAGCGTAGGAATTAGCAAAACCGGGGAGCTGTTTTTT,CASSVGISKTGELFF,TRBJ2-2,.,.,TRBV9
TGCAGTGCTAGTACCGGGGTTGGCGAAAAACTGTTTTTT,CSASTGVGEKLFF,TRBJ1-4,.,.,TRBV20-1
TGTGCCAGCAGGGGGGGACAGGATGTGGACGAGCAGTACTTC,CASRGGQDVDEQYF,TRBJ2-7,TRBD1,.,TRBV6-6
TGCAGCGTTGTGAACACAGTTAACTATGGCTACACCTTC,CSVVNTVNYGYTF,TRBJ1-2,.,few,TRBV29-1
TGTGCCAGCAGAAACTCCAGGGATGGCTACACCTTC,CASRNSRDGYTF,TRBJ1-2,.,.,TRBV6-5
TGCGCCAGCAGCGGTACAGGGTTAGTGAACACTGAAGCTTTCTTT,CASSGTGLVNTEAFF,TRBJ1-1,.,.,TRBV5-1
TGTGCCAGCATCCGTCAGGGTAGAAAGGGGGTATGGGAGCAGTACTTC,CASIRQGRKGVWEQYF,TRBJ2-7,.,.,TRBV21-1
TGCGCCAGCAGCCCTACCTGGGGAGGCCCTACTGGAGAGCAGTACTTC,CASSPTWGGPTGEQYF,TRBJ2-7,.,.,TRBV5-1
TGTGCCAGCAGTTACAGAGCTAGGGGCCTCACAGATACGCAGTATTTT,CASSYRARGLTDTQYF,TRBJ2-3,.,.,TRBV6-5
TGTGCCAGCAGTCCCCTTCTAGTGGCAGATACGCAGTATTTT,CASSPLLVADTQYF,TRBJ2-3,.,.,TRBV2
TGTGCCAGCAGAGCCTTAAACGGGAGGTCGAATGAGCAGTTCTTC,CASRALNGRSNEQFF,TRBJ2-1,TRBD2,.,TRBV6-4
TGTGCCAGCAGTTCATCAGGACAGGGGGGTGATACGCAGTATTTT,CASSSSGQGGDTQYF,TRBJ2-3,TRBD1,.,TRBV28
TGTGCCAGCAGTTACAGGGAGTCAGATCAGCCCCAGCATTTT,CASSYRESDQPQHF,TRBJ1-5,.,.,TRBV6-2/TRBV6-3
TGTGCCAGCTTCAAAAACACTGAAGCTTTCTTT,CASFKNTEAFF,TRBJ1-1,.,.,TRBV5-4
TGTGCCAGCAGGGCTGGGAGCTTCTCCGAGCAGTACTTC,CASRAGSFSEQYF,TRBJ2-7,.,few,TRBV25-1
TGTGCCAGCAGTTGGGGGGCGGGAGGGCCTTCCGGGGAGCTGTTTTTT,CASSWGAGGPSGELFF,TRBJ2-2,TRBD2,.,TRBV6-6
TGTGCCAGCAGAGGGAGGGGACCCAGCAATCAGCCCCAGCATTTT,CASRGRGPSNQPQHF,TRBJ1-5,.,few,TRBV6-5
TGTGCCAGTACAGGGTTTTCAAATGAGCAGTTCTTC,CASTGFSNEQFF,TRBJ2-1,.,.,TRBV2
TGTGCCTGGAGCGGGGATCTCTATGGCTACACCTTC,CAWSGDLYGYTF,TRBJ1-2,.,few,TRBV30
TGTGCCAGCAGAGATGGACGGGCCGAGGGCACTGAAGCTTTCTTT,CASRDGRAEGTEAFF,TRBJ1-1,.,.,TRBV5-4
TGTGCCAGCAGCCCTCCAGCGGGAGGGCCTGGTGAGCAGTTCTTC,CASSPPAGGPGEQFF,TRBJ2-1,TRBD2,once,TRBV6-2/TRBV6-3
TGCGCCAGCAGCTTGGACCGAGGAGAGACCCAGTACTTC,CASSLDRGETQYF,TRBJ2-5,.,.,TRBV5-1
TGTGCCAGCAGTGCCTCTCTAGCGGGAGGGTACAATGAGCAGTTCTTC,CASSASLAGGYNEQFF,TRBJ2-1,TRBD2,.,TRBV6-4
TGTGCCAGCAGCTACCCGGGGGGCTTCAGTGAAGCTTTCTTT,CASSYPGGFSEAFF,TRBJ1-1,.,.,TRBV11-2
TGTGCCAGCAGCCAAGAGTCAGGGCCCAATCAGCCCCAGCATTTT,CASSQESGPNQPQHF,TRBJ1-5,.,.,TRBV4-2
TGTGCCAGCAGCTTAGCGGGACTAGCGGACTACGAGCAGTACTTC,CASSLAGLADYEQYF,TRBJ2-7,TRBD2,.,TRBV7-2
TGTGCCAGCAGTTCTAGCGTGGATGAGCAGTTCTTC,CASSSSVDEQFF,TRBJ2-1,.,.,TRBV6-5
TGTGCCAGCAGCTCTTCGGGTTCGAAGTACTTC,CASSSSGSKYF,TRBJ2-7,.,.,TRBV7-9
TGTGCCATCATGGGAGGAGGCTCCAATGAGCAGTTCTTC,CAIMGGGSNEQFF,TRBJ2-1,.,.,TRBV10-3
TGTGCCAGCAGCCAAGCGGGAGGGTCGGGGGAGCAGTACTTC,CASSQAGGSGEQYF,TRBJ2-7,TRBD2,.,TRBV3-1/TRBV3-2
TGTGCCAGCAGTAGGACAGGGTATGATGGTGAAGCTTTCTTT,CASSRTGYDGEAFF,TRBJ1-1,TRBD1,.,TRBV2
TGTGCCAGCTCGCAAGGGACAGTAGAAGCTTTCTTT,CASSQGTVEAFF,TRBJ1-1,TRBD1,many,TRBV18
TGTGCCAGCAGTGGCCCAGGAGAGACCCAGTACTTC,CASSGPGETQYF,TRBJ2-5,.,.,TRBV25-1
TGTGCCAGCAGCGGAGCGGGAGCTACAGATACGCAGTATTTT,CASSGAGATDTQYF,TRBJ2-3,TRBD2,.,TRBV6-2/TRBV6-3
TGTGCCAGCAGTGAATGGGGGCAGCAGTTGCAGTACTTC,CASSEWGQQLQYF,TRBJ2-5,.,.,TRBV6-1
TGTGCCTGGAGTGTACGGGGTAATGAGCAGTTCTTC,CAWSVRGNEQFF,TRBJ2-1,.,once,TRBV30
TGTGCCAGCAGTGAGGTAGGGACATACTACGAGCAGTACTTC,CASSEVGTYYEQYF,TRBJ2-7,.,once,TRBV6-1
TGTGCCAGTAGTGCCCATCGAGGGACAGGAGAGCAGTACTTC,CASSAHRGTGEQYF,TRBJ2-7,TRBD1,.,TRBV19
TGTGCCAGCAGTGAGGTAGCGAACTATGGCTACACCTTC,CASSEVANYGYTF,TRBJ1-2,.,.,TRBV25-1